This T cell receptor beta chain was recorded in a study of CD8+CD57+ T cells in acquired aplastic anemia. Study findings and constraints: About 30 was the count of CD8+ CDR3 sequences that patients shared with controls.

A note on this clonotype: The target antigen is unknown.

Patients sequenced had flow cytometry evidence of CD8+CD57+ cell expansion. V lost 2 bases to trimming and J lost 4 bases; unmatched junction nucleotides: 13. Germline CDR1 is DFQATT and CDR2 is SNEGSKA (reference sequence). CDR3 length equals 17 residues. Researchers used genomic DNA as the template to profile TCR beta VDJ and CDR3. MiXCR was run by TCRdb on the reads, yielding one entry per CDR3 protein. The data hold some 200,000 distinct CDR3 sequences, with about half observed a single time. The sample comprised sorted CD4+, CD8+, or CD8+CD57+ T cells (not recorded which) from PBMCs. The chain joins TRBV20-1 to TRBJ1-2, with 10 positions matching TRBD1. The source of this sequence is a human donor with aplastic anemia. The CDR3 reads CSARNPGQGTKSYGYTF. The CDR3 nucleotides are TGCAGTGCTAGAAACCCGGGACAGGGGACCAAATCCTATGGCTACACCTTC.